A selection of T cell receptor beta chains follows, all from one sample in a study of blood T cell repertoires in COVID-19. Using immunoSEQ multiplex PCR, the repertoire was profiled, and TCRdb retains in-frame clones only, with some absent. The table has about 200,000 clones, about 85% seen once; the top ten hold around 23%. The sample comprised PBMCs or T cells enriched from blood (not recorded which). Source of these receptors: a woman in her thirties or forties in a cohort exposed to, infected with or recovered from COVID-19 (not recorded which). The conserved cysteine and the conserved F or W are not part of the CDR3 here.

>TRBJ1-5|TRBV28
ASRPRGFSNQPQH
>TRBJ1-3|TRBV28
ASSLLRSSGNTIY
>TRBJ2-1|TRBV11-2
ASTLTSGEDFGDEQF
>TRBJ1-5|TRBV7-9
ASSLGHLNQPQH
>TRBJ2-7|TRBV5-1
ASSLSTSGVPYEQY
>TRBJ2-1|TRBV19
ASKAGGPNEQF
>TRBJ1-4|TRBV7-8
ASSSQGASYEKLF
>TRBJ1-1|TRBV7-8
ASSQGDTEAF
>TRBJ1-1|TRBV7-9
ASSSRDRGINTEAF
>TRBJ1-5|TRBV27
ASSLFWGPQPQH
>TRBJ1-1|TRBV9
ASSVLGGPEAF
>TRBJ1-3|TRBV9
ASSGGQSSGNTIY
>TRBJ2-5|TRBV10-3
AISDGQGAETQY
>TRBJ1-4|TRBV15
ATSRGAGGPTNEKLF
>TRBJ2-3|TRBV2
AREGTSRDTQY
>TRBJ1-2|TRBV15
ATSREYPANYGYT
>TRBJ2-7|TRBV12-3/TRBV12-4
ASSPGSYEQY
>TRBJ2-2|TRBV4-1
ASSQVGLVGGELF
>TRBJ1-5|TRBV2
ASSAKGAGQPQH
>TRBJ1-2|TRBV19
ASSPAQGAQGYT
>TRBJ1-6|TRBV6-5
ASSYVGTGPRPLH
>TRBJ1-1|TRBV6-5
ASSYSAGGMNTEAF
>TRBJ2-6|TRBV19
ASSKDRTSGANVLT
>TRBJ2-5|TRBV11-2
ASKGWEGVGETQY
>TRBJ2-3|TRBV19
ASSTAGRSTDTQY
>TRBJ2-3|TRBV5-1
ASSFGQGDTQY
>TRBJ1-4|TRBV29-1
SVEDGTGVEKLF
>TRBJ1-3|TRBV28
ASSPQTGGSGNTIY
>TRBJ1-1|TRBV27
ASGGLNTEAF
>TRBJ1-2|TRBV5-1
ASKPGTGAYGYT
>TRBJ2-7|TRBV4-1
ASSHADRGSYEQY
>TRBJ2-2|TRBV7-2
ASSLPRGTGATGELF
>TRBJ1-2|TRBV7-8
ASSLAPGDVIGGGYT
>TRBJ2-1|TRBV4-2
ASRAQLGPFGEQF
>TRBJ2-7|TRBV6-4
ASKWRGSPYEQY
>TRBJ1-1|TRBV19
ASSLNPGQGPIEAF
>TRBJ2-7|TRBV6-1
ASSENQFRRQGNEQY
>TRBJ2-4|TRBV2
ASSDGLAGGRSAKNIQY
>TRBJ1-2|TRBV7-9
ASSFKDSNYGYT
>TRBJ2-2|TRBV7-2
ASGRGRSTGELF
>TRBJ2-1|TRBV11-2
ASSTSGHNEQF
>TRBJ2-1|TRBV5-4
ASRLNFMGGENEQF
>TRBJ2-7|TRBV7-9
ASSSPGTGGFEQY
>TRBJ1-6|TRBV7-9
ASSSTENSPLH
>TRBJ1-5|TRBV19
ASRRQGGTQPQH
>TRBJ2-1|TRBV27
ASRGTGGMDEQF
>TRBJ1-1|TRBV5-6
ASSTGFLGTEAF
>TRBJ1-5|TRBV24-1
ATSENRLDQPQH
>TRBJ2-3|TRBV7-9
ASSVRDTQY
>TRBJ2-7|TRBV4-2
ASSHRTATSYEQY
>TRBJ2-7|TRBV24-1
ATSLQGVEQY
>TRBJ2-7|TRBV5-6
ASSIRGPPYEQY
>TRBJ1-4|TRBV4-1
ASSQTGGVGEKLF
>TRBJ2-1|TRBV5-4
ASRQGTYNEQF
>TRBJ1-2|TRBV29-1
SVEGRDGYT